This record concerns one T cell receptor (beta chain) sequence. The data derive from a study of blood T cells in healthy people across ages. On the study more broadly: Per two T cells, template switching captured roughly one barcoded beta molecule.

Healthy Caucasians from Russia aged about 6 to 95 served as donors. Investigators took ten milliliters of peripheral blood from every donor. Then a second PCR, running roughly 7 to 11 cycles, was carried out with a sample-barcoded 5' primer and a J-beta primer mix. With 12 random nucleotides, a template-switch adaptor tagged each individual cDNA molecule. TCRdb recomputed calls from the 5' RACE reads with MiXCR, one row per CDR3 protein. This sample has roughly 1.4 million distinct CDR3 sequences, with 45% to 70% found just once. Per germline, CDR1 MNHEY and CDR2 SMNVEV (reference sequence). The CDR3 totals 14 residues.

The source is a man aged 18 to 30 in good health. Sample: blood. The chain has TRBV27 and TRBJ2-1; a possible D gene is TRBD1 (5 bases). The DNA end is more similar to TRBJ2-7, so the J call may be wrong. CDR3 DNA sequence: TGTGCCAGCAGTTCCGGCTCATCAGGGAACGAGCAGTACTTC. Protein sequence: CASSSGSSGNEQYF.